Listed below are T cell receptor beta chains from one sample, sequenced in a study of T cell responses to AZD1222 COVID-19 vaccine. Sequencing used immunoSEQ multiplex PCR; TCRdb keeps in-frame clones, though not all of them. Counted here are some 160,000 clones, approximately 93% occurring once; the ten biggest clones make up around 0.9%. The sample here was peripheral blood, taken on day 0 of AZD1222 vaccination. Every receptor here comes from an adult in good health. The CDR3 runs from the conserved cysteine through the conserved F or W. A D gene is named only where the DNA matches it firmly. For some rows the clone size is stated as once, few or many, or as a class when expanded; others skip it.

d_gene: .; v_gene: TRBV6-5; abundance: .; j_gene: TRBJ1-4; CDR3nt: TGTGCCAGTAGAATGGGGGCAACTAATGAAAAACTGTTTTTT; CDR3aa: CASRMGATNEKLFF
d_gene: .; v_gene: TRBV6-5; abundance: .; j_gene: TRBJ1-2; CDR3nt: TGTGCCAGCCAGCGGTACAGAAACTATGGCTACACCTTC; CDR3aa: CASQRYRNYGYTF
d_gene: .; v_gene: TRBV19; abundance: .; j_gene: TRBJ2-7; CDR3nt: TGTGCCAGTGGCCCCTCGGCGATAATCTACGAGCAGTACTTC; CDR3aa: CASGPSAIIYEQYF
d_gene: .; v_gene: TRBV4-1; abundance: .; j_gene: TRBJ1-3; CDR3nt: TGCGCCAGCAGCCAGTGGGCCTCTGGAAACACCATATATTTT; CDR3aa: CASSQWASGNTIYF
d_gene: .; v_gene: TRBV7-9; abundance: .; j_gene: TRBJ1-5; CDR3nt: TGTGCCAGCAGCCAAACCGGGACGGCCGATCAGCCCCAGCATTTT; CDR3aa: CASSQTGTADQPQHF
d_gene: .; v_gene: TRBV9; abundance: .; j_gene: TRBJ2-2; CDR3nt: TGTGCCAGCAGCGTAGGCAACTTAAACACCGGGGAGCTGTTTTTT; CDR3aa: CASSVGNLNTGELFF
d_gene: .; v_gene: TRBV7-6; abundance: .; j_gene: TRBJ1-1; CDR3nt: TGTGCCAGCAGCTTAGCGACGGAGAGGGGCACTGAAGCTTTCTTT; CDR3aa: CASSLATERGTEAFF
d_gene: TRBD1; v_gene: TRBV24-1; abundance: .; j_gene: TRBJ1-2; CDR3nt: TGTGCCACCAGTGATTTTGACAGGGCCTATGGCTACACCTTC; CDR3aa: CATSDFDRAYGYTF
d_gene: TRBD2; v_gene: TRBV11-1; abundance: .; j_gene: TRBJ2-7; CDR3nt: TGTGCCGGCAGCCCGACTAGCGGGGGGGCCTACGAGCAGTACTTC; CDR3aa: CAGSPTSGGAYEQYF
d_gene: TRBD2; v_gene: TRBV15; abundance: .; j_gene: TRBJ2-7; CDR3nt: TGTGCCGCCGGGACTAGTGGGGTCGAGCAGTACTTC; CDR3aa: CAAGTSGVEQYF
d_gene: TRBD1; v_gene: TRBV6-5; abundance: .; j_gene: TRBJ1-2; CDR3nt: TGTGCCAGCAGCAGGGACAGTAACTATGGCTACACCTTC; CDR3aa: CASSRDSNYGYTF
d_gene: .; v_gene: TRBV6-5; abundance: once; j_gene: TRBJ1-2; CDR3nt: TGTGCCAGCAGGACCGACGGAGGCTATGGCTACACCTTC; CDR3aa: CASRTDGGYGYTF